Here is one T cell receptor beta chain with its context. The data belong to a study of T cells after yellow fever vaccination. Regarding the study as a whole: A limited proportion of clonotypes was detected within both the CD4 and CD8 compartments. Abundant clonotypes from the bulk population could contaminate FACS-sorted repertoires. Most primary-vaccination clones reappeared after the booster (about 97% CD4, 75% to 90% CD8).

Generation of TCR cDNA used 5'RACE template switching (which added a universal primer site and UMIs). TCRdb processed the 5' RACE reads anew with MiXCR; each CDR3 protein has one entry. The sample lists 75,000 to 100,000 distinct CDR3 sequences, 7.5% to 10% occurring once. The CDR3 has 14 amino acids. V was clipped by 1 base and J by 4 bases, with 13 bases between them. Germline values: CDR1 DFQATT, CDR2 SNEGSKA (reference sequence). The chain has TRBV20-1 and TRBJ1-1, with TRBD1 as a possible D gene (5 bases). The sequences come from CD8+ T cells not binding an NS4B(214-222) dextramer, sorted from PBMCs, collected about 2 weeks after the first yellow fever vaccination. This receptor was identified in a man in his late teens or twenties who received the YFV17D yellow fever vaccine. For the CDR3, the DNA is TGCAGTGCTAGAGTTCCTGGCCAGGGCACTGAAGCTTTCTTT. Amino acids: CSARVPGQGTEAFF.